The clone carrying this T cell receptor beta chain was observed a few times. In germline, CDR1 is MNHEY, CDR2 SVGEGT. The CDR3 consists of 18 residues. Unmatched junction bases numbered 10, after V lost 5 bases and J lost 2 bases. The data derive from a study of blood T cell repertoires in COVID-19. Resolution of symptoms, clearance, or two negative PCRs was present in recovered Cohort 3 donors. Assay: immunoSEQ multiplex PCR; the TCRdb copy retains only in-frame clones and omits some. The data hold under 450,000 clones, with around 83% observed a single time. The sequence was obtained from a woman between 50 and 59 years old who had recovered from COVID-19. Specimen: PBMCs or T cells enriched from blood (not recorded which). The rearrangement uses TRBV6-2 or TRBV6-3 and TRBJ2-1; 12 nucleotides align to TRBD2. Here the CDR3 reads CASSARTSGDRTYNEQFF. The CDR3 coding sequence is TGTGCCAGCAGTGCCCGGACTAGCGGGGATAGGACCTACAATGAGCAGTTCTTC.